Listed below are T cell receptor beta chains from one sample, sequenced in a study of shared clonotypes between healthy human individuals. Some clones are missing from TCRdb's copy, which holds only in-frame ones; the method was immunoSEQ multiplex PCR. The sample has about 490,000 clones; 70% to 80% are singletons. The sample comprised PBMCs. The receptors shown here come from a woman aged 40 to 50 in good health. Some clones in this sample may be carry-over from other donors' samples. Both conserved end residues are part of each CDR3.

>TRBV4-1|TRBJ1-1
CASSQGGLRGGTEAFF
>TRBV5-4|TRBJ1-1
CASSPGTQNTEAFF
>TRBV6-5|TRBJ2-2
CASSYPTGPTGELFF
>TRBV4-1|TRBJ2-2
CASSQDTASIPGELFF
>TRBV7-7|TRBJ2-5
CASSQDRDETQYF
>TRBV7-2|TRBJ2-3
CASSLGGSTYGDTQYF
>TRBV7-3|TRBJ2-2
CASSLTGLATPGELFF
>TRBV21-1|TRBJ2-2
CASSNGTGETGELFF
>TRBV10-3|TRBJ2-2
CAIMGTGELFF
>TRBV4-1|TRBJ1-2
CASSQGLYGYTF
>TRBV10-3|TRBJ2-7
CAISEATVSYEQYF
>TRBV9|TRBJ2-1
CASSVTGASYEQFF
>TRBV28|TRBJ2-7
CASGRQGPYEQYF
>TRBV18|TRBJ1-2
CASSPDRDGGYTF
>TRBV28|TRBJ2-5
CASLSGSSETQYF
>TRBV4-2|TRBJ2-2
CASSQDVSQPANTGELFF
>TRBV11-2|TRBJ1-3
CASSLNLGGNTIYF
>TRBV5-6|TRBJ2-3
CASRYRGQGSDTQYF
>TRBV30|TRBJ1-5
CAWSLGSNQPQHF
>TRBV4-3|TRBJ2-1
CASSQDLGGTSGTPSSYNEQFF
>TRBV15|TRBJ2-7
CATSRGHGAGDEQYF
>TRBV7-9|TRBJ2-2
CASSLYTDTGELFF
>TRBV5-1|TRBJ2-1
CASSLGSSPYNEQFF
>TRBV14|TRBJ1-3
CASSQTFSGNTIYF
>TRBV25-1|TRBJ2-7
CASSAQQGLGYEQYF
>TRBV5-8|TRBJ2-7
CASRPDRTYEQYF
>TRBV30|TRBJ1-4
CAWSRAGLREKLFF
>TRBV27|.
CASSPTPGGSSYEQYF
>TRBV2|TRBJ2-4
CASSPGQGADIQYF
>TRBV5-1|TRBJ1-5
CASSRGTGGLEQPQHF
>TRBV28|TRBJ2-6
CATGRALATGANVLTF
>TRBV5-1|TRBJ2-1
CASSLLSGPYNEQFF
>TRBV5-1|TRBJ1-2
CASSLEGGMGYTF
>TRBV13|TRBJ2-7
CASSSGTPSYEQYF
>TRBV15|TRBJ1-5
CATSRDRQPQHF
>TRBV11-2|TRBJ1-5
CASSFGTGIGQPQHF
>TRBV6-1|TRBJ2-1
CASTAHRGDEQFF
>TRBV28|TRBJ2-1
CASSPIGLDVNEQFF
>TRBV11-2|TRBJ2-3
CASSLGEAEADTQYF